The rows below give T cell receptor beta chains drawn from one sample of a study of T cells in Graves' hyperthyroidism and ophthalmopathy. A single record per CDR3 protein comes from TCRdb applying MiXCR to the multiplex PCR reads. Among hundreds of thousands of distinct CDR3 sequences listed, approximately 36% were seen once. Sequencing input: blood. The receptors were sampled from a woman in her thirties or forties with Graves' hyperthyroidism. Both conserved end residues are part of each CDR3. The D gene is left open where the match is weak. Only part of the rows carry a size: once, few, many, or a class if the clone is expanded.

abundance: many; len: 14; v_gene: TRBV9; j_gene: TRBJ1-5; d_gene: TRBD1; CDR3aa: CASSATGGGQPQHF; CDR3nt: TGTGCCAGCAGCGCCACAGGGGGAGGTCAGCCCCAGCATTTT
abundance: few; len: 12; v_gene: TRBV6-5; j_gene: TRBJ1-2; d_gene: .; CDR3aa: CASSYSVDGYTF; CDR3nt: TGTGCCAGCAGTTACTCAGTCGATGGCTACACCTTC
abundance: .; len: 13; v_gene: TRBV10-3; j_gene: TRBJ2-5; d_gene: .; CDR3aa: CAIVGLTARTQYF; CDR3nt: TGTGCCATCGTGGGGTTGACAGCGAGGACCCAGTACTTC
abundance: few; len: 14; v_gene: TRBV6-1; j_gene: TRBJ2-7; d_gene: .; CDR3aa: CASSAFLPGAQQYF; CDR3nt: TGTGCCAGCAGTGCGTTTTTGCCTGGGGCACAGCAGTACTTC
abundance: .; len: 18; v_gene: TRBV7-9; j_gene: TRBJ1-5; d_gene: .; CDR3aa: CASSQDPGGQRGPQPQHF; CDR3nt: TGCGCCAGCAGCCAAGATCCTGGGGGGCAGAGGGGCCCTCAGCCCCAGCATTTT
abundance: .; len: 12; v_gene: TRBV12-3/TRBV12-4; j_gene: TRBJ1-5; d_gene: .; CDR3aa: CASSFSGGPQHF; CDR3nt: TGTGCCAGCAGTTTCTCCGGCGGGCCCCAGCATTTT
abundance: .; len: 14; v_gene: TRBV7-3; j_gene: TRBJ1-3; d_gene: .; CDR3aa: CASSQDSRGNTIYF; CDR3nt: TGTGCCAGCAGCCAGGACAGCCGTGGAAACACCATATATTTT
abundance: .; len: 15; v_gene: TRBV5-1; j_gene: TRBJ1-4; d_gene: TRBD1; CDR3aa: CASSPGTGLGEKLFF; CDR3nt: TGCGCCAGCAGCCCCGGGACAGGGCTCGGTGAAAAACTGTTTTTT
abundance: few; len: 14; v_gene: TRBV12-3/TRBV12-4; j_gene: TRBJ2-2; d_gene: TRBD1; CDR3aa: CASIPDRVDGELFF; CDR3nt: TGTGCCAGCATCCCGGACAGGGTAGACGGGGAGCTGTTTTTT
abundance: .; len: 15; v_gene: TRBV10-3; j_gene: TRBJ1-4; d_gene: .; CDR3aa: CAISESLMAVETLVF; CDR3nt: TGTGCCATCAGTGAGTCGTTGATGGCGGTTGAAACACTGGTTTTT
abundance: many; len: 13; v_gene: TRBV29-1; j_gene: TRBJ1-3; d_gene: .; CDR3aa: CSVRGVAGNTIYF; CDR3nt: TGCAGCGTCCGGGGGGTGGCTGGAAACACCATATATTTT
abundance: .; len: 17; v_gene: TRBV10-2; j_gene: TRBJ2-7; d_gene: .; CDR3aa: CASSAPPTSGSTYEQYF; CDR3nt: TGTGCCAGCAGCGCCCCCCCGACATCGGGGAGCACCTACGAGCAGTACTTC
abundance: .; len: 14; v_gene: TRBV12-3/TRBV12-4; j_gene: TRBJ1-6; d_gene: TRBD1; CDR3aa: CASSYGQGYSPLHF; CDR3nt: TGTGCCAGCAGCTACGGACAGGGCTATTCACCCCTCCACTTT
abundance: .; len: 14; v_gene: TRBV19; j_gene: TRBJ2-7; d_gene: TRBD2; CDR3aa: CASTGRVTYNEQYF; CDR3nt: TGTGCCAGTACCGGGAGGGTGACCTACAATGAGCAGTACTTC
abundance: .; len: 17; v_gene: TRBV6-1; j_gene: TRBJ2-3; d_gene: TRBD2; CDR3aa: CASSYVRLAGGSDTQYF; CDR3nt: TGTGCCAGCAGTTACGTCAGGCTAGCGGGAGGGTCCGATACGCAGTATTTT
abundance: few; len: 15; v_gene: TRBV12-3/TRBV12-4; j_gene: TRBJ1-3; d_gene: .; CDR3aa: CASSFPGTAGNTIYF; CDR3nt: TGTGCCAGCAGTTTTCCGGGGACGGCTGGAAACACCATATATTTT
abundance: .; len: 14; v_gene: TRBV7-9; j_gene: TRBJ1-4; d_gene: .; CDR3aa: CASTTWGLGEKLFF; CDR3nt: TGTGCCAGCACCACCTGGGGTTTGGGGGAAAAACTGTTTTTT
abundance: many; len: 14; v_gene: TRBV5-1; j_gene: TRBJ2-7; d_gene: TRBD1; CDR3aa: CASSAGQGTHEQYF; CDR3nt: TGCGCCAGCAGCGCGGGACAGGGAACCCACGAGCAGTACTTC
abundance: .; len: 13; v_gene: TRBV20-1; j_gene: TRBJ2-7; d_gene: TRBD2; CDR3aa: CSAQTSGRGEQYF; CDR3nt: TGCAGTGCTCAGACTAGCGGGAGAGGGGAGCAGTACTTC
abundance: many; len: 12; v_gene: TRBV29-1; j_gene: TRBJ2-7; d_gene: .; CDR3aa: CSVVVGGYEQYF; CDR3nt: TGCAGCGTTGTAGTAGGGGGCTACGAGCAGTACTTC
abundance: .; len: 14; v_gene: TRBV4-3; j_gene: TRBJ1-2; d_gene: TRBD1; CDR3aa: CASSQDGTAGGYTF; CDR3nt: TGCGCCAGCAGCCAAGACGGGACAGCTGGTGGCTACACCTTC
abundance: .; len: 13; v_gene: TRBV29-1; j_gene: TRBJ1-1; d_gene: TRBD1; CDR3aa: CSVAPGQITEAFF; CDR3nt: TGCAGCGTAGCTCCGGGACAGATCACTGAAGCTTTCTTT
abundance: few; len: 17; v_gene: TRBV7-8; j_gene: TRBJ1-3; d_gene: TRBD1; CDR3aa: CASSEDRDRGPGNTIYF; CDR3nt: TGTGCCAGCAGCGAAGATCGGGACAGGGGGCCTGGAAACACCATATATTTT
abundance: few; len: 13; v_gene: TRBV6-4; j_gene: TRBJ2-2; d_gene: .; CDR3aa: CASSRDNTGELFF; CDR3nt: TGTGCCAGCAGCCGGGACAACACCGGGGAGCTGTTTTTT
abundance: many; len: 14; v_gene: TRBV7-2; j_gene: TRBJ1-2; d_gene: .; CDR3aa: CASSLVYAKDGYTF; CDR3nt: TGTGCCAGCAGCTTAGTCTACGCGAAGGATGGCTACACCTTC
abundance: many; len: 13; v_gene: TRBV19; j_gene: TRBJ1-1; d_gene: .; CDR3aa: CASREVVDTEAFF; CDR3nt: TGTGCCAGTAGAGAGGTGGTCGACACTGAAGCTTTCTTT
abundance: few; len: 12; v_gene: TRBV13; j_gene: TRBJ2-7; d_gene: TRBD2; CDR3aa: CASSLGREEQYF; CDR3nt: TGTGCCAGCAGCTTAGGGCGGGAGGAGCAGTACTTC
abundance: .; len: 12; v_gene: TRBV10-3; j_gene: TRBJ1-2; d_gene: .; CDR3aa: CAIRGGAGGYTF; CDR3nt: TGTGCCATCAGGGGAGGCGCGGGCGGCTACACCTTC
abundance: .; len: 15; v_gene: TRBV7-6; j_gene: TRBJ2-5; d_gene: TRBD1; CDR3aa: CASSIGTGTGETQYF; CDR3nt: TGTGCCAGCAGTATCGGGACAGGGACGGGTGAGACCCAGTACTTC
abundance: few; len: 17; v_gene: TRBV13; j_gene: TRBJ2-7; d_gene: TRBD2; CDR3aa: CASSLASSGSRSYEQYF; CDR3nt: TGTGCCAGCAGCTTAGCCTCTAGCGGGAGTCGATCGTACGAGCAGTACTTC
abundance: .; len: 16; v_gene: TRBV6-5; j_gene: TRBJ1-2; d_gene: .; CDR3aa: CASSFYPRPGSYGYTF; CDR3nt: TGTGCCAGCAGTTTTTACCCTCGTCCAGGGAGCTATGGCTACACCTTC
abundance: few; len: 18; v_gene: TRBV7-2; j_gene: TRBJ1-3; d_gene: .; CDR3aa: CASSLVGGQAHSGNTIYF; CDR3nt: TGTGCCAGCAGCTTAGTAGGGGGTCAAGCTCACTCTGGAAACACCATATATTTT
abundance: once; len: 16; v_gene: TRBV11-2; j_gene: TRBJ2-2; d_gene: .; CDR3aa: CASSPQPRPNTGELFF; CDR3nt: TGCGCCAGCAGCCCCCAGCCTCGGCCGAACACCGGGGAGCTGTTTTTT
abundance: few; len: 17; v_gene: TRBV7-2; j_gene: TRBJ2-7; d_gene: .; CDR3aa: CASSLGWGGASSYEQYF; CDR3nt: TGTGCCAGCAGCTTAGGGTGGGGGGGGGCGAGCTCCTACGAGCAGTACTTC
abundance: .; len: 16; v_gene: TRBV12-5; j_gene: TRBJ1-6; d_gene: .; CDR3aa: CASGYRLPEGNSPLHF; CDR3nt: TGTGCTAGTGGATACAGGCTACCGGAGGGTAATTCACCCCTCCACTTT
abundance: many; len: 16; v_gene: TRBV5-6; j_gene: TRBJ2-7; d_gene: TRBD2; CDR3aa: CASSLLGPSGPYEQYF; CDR3nt: TGTGCCAGCAGCTTGTTGGGGCCTAGCGGACCCTACGAGCAGTACTTC
abundance: many; len: 12; v_gene: TRBV10-3; j_gene: TRBJ2-7; d_gene: .; CDR3aa: CAIRGLSGEQYF; CDR3nt: TGTGCCATCAGGGGACTCTCTGGAGAGCAGTACTTC
abundance: .; len: 15; v_gene: TRBV20-1; j_gene: TRBJ2-5; d_gene: .; CDR3aa: CSARRLLWGLETQYF; CDR3nt: TGCAGTGCTAGACGGTTGCTATGGGGGTTAGAGACCCAGTACTTC
abundance: .; len: 13; v_gene: TRBV25-1; j_gene: TRBJ1-1; d_gene: .; CDR3aa: CANLDSGNTEAFF; CDR3nt: TGTGCTAACCTGGACTCGGGGAACACTGAAGCTTTCTTT
abundance: .; len: 18; v_gene: TRBV24-1; j_gene: TRBJ2-6; d_gene: TRBD1; CDR3aa: CATSDRDRRSSGANVPTF; CDR3nt: TGTGCCACCAGTGATCGGGACAGGCGGAGCTCTGGGGCCAACGTCCCGACTTTC
abundance: once; len: 13; v_gene: TRBV6-1; j_gene: TRBJ1-4; d_gene: TRBD1; CDR3aa: CASSGTENEKLFF; CDR3nt: TGTGCCAGCTCCGGGACAGAAAATGAAAAACTGTTTTTT
abundance: .; len: 15; v_gene: TRBV6-2/TRBV6-3; j_gene: TRBJ1-1; d_gene: .; CDR3aa: CASSSGNYWGAEAFF; CDR3nt: TGTGCCAGCAGTTCCGGGAACTATTGGGGTGCTGAAGCTTTCTTT
abundance: .; len: 13; v_gene: TRBV24-1; j_gene: TRBJ2-1; d_gene: .; CDR3aa: CATSDHTGREQFF; CDR3nt: TGTGCCACCAGTGATCATACAGGGCGAGAGCAGTTCTTC